This entry describes one T cell receptor (beta chain). The target antigen is unknown. This entry belongs to a study of cytomegalovirus exposure and HLA in healthy donors. Turning to the study itself: An earlier analysis identified 110 million or so unique TCR beta sequences in 150 million to 200 million T cells.

Losses at the gene ends were 4 bases for V and 8 bases for J; bases not matched to a gene: 7. The length of the CDR3 is 13 residues. The germline CDR1 and CDR2 sequences are SGHTS and YDEGEE. It was with 60 Vbeta and 13 Jbeta primers that the PCR ran. Some clones are missing from TCRdb's copy, which holds only in-frame ones; the method was immunoSEQ multiplex PCR. The data contain over 150,000 clones, more than 60% of them singletons. Study conclusions and caveats: The Asian-associated ancestry cluster reportedly had fewer N-insertions than the roughly 670-donor mean in a later analysis. It was fewer than 200 TCR beta chains that were listed as cytomegalovirus-associated. Being productive about 87% or about 30% of the time was typical of most TCR beta V segments in an earlier analysis.

This sequence originates from a male donor in good health and CMV-seronegative. The J gene is TRBJ1-2, the V gene TRBV5-8, with 8 nucleotides matching TRBD1. Sample: PBMCs. CDR3 sequence: CASSTAGGRGYTF. CDR3 bases: TGTGCCAGCAGCACGGCAGGGGGCCGGGGCTACACCTTC.